This entry lists 17 T cell receptor beta chains sequenced from one sample in a study of OX40 agonist ivuxolimab in advanced cancers. Here immunoSEQ multiplex PCR was the method, and the copy in TCRdb shows in-frame clones only, minus some. The table shows roughly 74,000 clones, with about 90% occurring only once. Here the sequenced sample was CD4+ or CD8+ T cells sorted from blood, taken in a trial of the OX40 agonist ivuxolimab. The receptors stem from an adult with an advanced solid tumor such as melanoma, head and neck, liver or kidney cancer.

The chain uses TRBV5-4 and TRBJ2-3, with D possibly TRBD2 on 6 matching bases. The germline V gene encodes CDR1 SGHNT and CDR2 YYREEE (reference sequence). This CDR3 spans 14 amino acids. V gave up 4 bases and J gave up 3 bases, with 12 bases separating them. For the CDR3, the DNA is TGTGCCAGCAGCCCGGGGGTAGGGACAGATACGCAGTATTTT. Its translation: CASSPGVGTDTQYF.

This chain uses TRBV13 with TRBJ2-1; 7 nucleotides line up with TRBD2. This CDR3 spans 13 amino acids. Germline CDR1 reads PRHDT; CDR2 reads FYEKMQ (reference sequence). Germline trimming cut 6 bases from V and 5 bases from J; bases unmatched to any gene: 4. CDR3 bases: TGTGCCAGCAGGGGAGGGGTCCACAATGAGCAGTTCTTC. Encoded protein: CASRGGVHNEQFF.

V is TRBV6-1 and J is TRBJ1-2; weak D call: TRBD1 (5 bases). Germline V gives CDR1 MNHNS, CDR2 SASEGT. The length of the CDR3 is 15 residues. Trimming shortened V by 4 bases and J by 0 bases, and 12 bases separated the two germline ends. The CDR3 nucleotides are TGTGCCAGCAGTGCCCGGGGGGTTGCTAACTATGGCTACACCTTC. This translates into CASSARGVANYGYTF.

This chain's CDR3 is CASSPARTGRIVAEAFF. In DNA, the CDR3 is TGCGCCAGCAGCCCGGCCCGGACAGGGAGGATCGTCGCTGAAGCTTTCTTT. The chain couples TRBV5-1 to TRBJ1-1, with 8 bases fitting TRBD1. The CDR3 spans 17 residues. J lost 6 bases, V lost 4 bases, and 17 bases had no gene match. Per the germline V gene, CDR1 is SGHRS and CDR2 is YFSETQ.

V gene TRBV9 combines with J gene TRBJ1-1; the D gene is possibly TRBD1 (6 bases). Germline-derived CDR1 and CDR2 are SGDLS and YYNGEE. Trimming took 2 bases from V and 5 from J, leaving 16 bases between them. This CDR3 spans 15 amino acids. The CDR3 spells CASSVTGTVGTEAFF. Here the CDR3 DNA reads TGTGCCAGCAGCGTCACAGGGACGGTAGGGACTGAAGCTTTCTTT.

The gene calls are TRBV5-1 and TRBJ2-7; the D gene is possibly TRBD2 (6 bases). Germline lookup yields CDR1 SGHRS and CDR2 YFSETQ. CDR3 length: 14 amino acids. The ends were cut back, 0 bases at V and 5 bases at J, with 12 bases in the middle. The chain's CDR3 is CASSLAGGVHEQYF. CDR3 in DNA: TGCGCCAGCAGCTTGGCGGGCGGGGTGCACGAGCAGTACTTC.

The count of this clone is one. The J gene is TRBJ2-5, the V gene TRBV11-2, with 9 bases lining up with TRBD2. V trimming: 8 bases; J trimming: 1 base; junction bases outside the gene matches: 11. The CDR3 length is 16 residues. In germline, CDR1 is SGHAT, CDR2 FQNNGV. CDR3 bases: TGTGCCAGCTGGGTAGCGGGGGCCCCCCCCCAAGAGACCCAGTACTTC. It is translated as CASWVAGAPPQETQYF.

The CDR3 is CASSPGGSYNEQFF. The CDR3 DNA reads TGTGCCAGCAGCCCAGGAGGGTCATACAATGAGCAGTTCTTC. The gene calls are TRBV7-8 and TRBJ2-1, with D tentatively TRBD2 (6 bases). Trimming cost V 5 bases and J 4 bases, with 12 bases left between them. This CDR3 has 14 amino acids. Germline lookup yields CDR1 SGHVS and CDR2 FQNEAQ.

The chain links TRBV7-2 to TRBJ1-1; TRBD1 agrees at 10 bases. J gave up 2 bases and V 8 bases, and 5 bases lay outside the gene matches. The CDR3 is 14 amino acids. Germline CDR1 and CDR2: SGHTA and FQGNSA. The CDR3 sequence: CASGWTGGNTEAFF. In DNA form, the CDR3 reads TGTGCCAGCGGCTGGACAGGGGGAAACACTGAAGCTTTCTTT.

The rearrangement uses TRBV12-5 and TRBJ2-1; 7 bases map to TRBD2. The CDR3 consists of 13 residues. V shed 7 bases, J shed 3 bases, and the junction held 3 bases outside the gene matches. The germline V gene encodes CDR1 LGHNT and CDR2 FRNRAP. The CDR3 coding sequence is TGTGCTAGTGCCCCGGGGGGCTACAATGAGCAGTTCTTC. Protein: CASAPGGYNEQFF.

The chain has TRBV7-9 and TRBJ2-7; D may be TRBD1 (6 bases). CDR1 SEHNR and CDR2 FQNEAQ come from the germline V gene (reference sequence). Trimming shortened V by 3 bases and J by 6 bases, and 9 bases separated the two germline ends. The CDR3 has 12 residues. CDR3 sequence reads: CASSFGTSEQYF. The CDR3 DNA sequence: TGTGCCAGCAGCTTTGGGACATCCGAGCAGTACTTC.

This chain uses TRBV12-5 with TRBJ1-5; no clear D gene. The germline gives CDR1 LGHNT, CDR2 FRNRAP. V was clipped by 5 bases and J by 5 bases, with 7 bases between them. The CDR3 loop spans 12 amino acids. The CDR3 DNA reads as TGTGCTAGTGGTGCGCTTTATCAGCCCCAGCATTTT. Translation: CASGALYQPQHF.

The chain carries TRBV5-1 and TRBJ2-7; D not certain. The germline V and J ends were trimmed by 4 bases and 5 bases, with 7 bases remaining between them. Looked up from germline, CDR1 is SGHRS and CDR2 is YFSETQ. There are 11 residues in the CDR3. CDR3 residues: CASSRGDEQYF. The CDR3, as DNA: TGCGCCAGCAGCCGTGGGGACGAGCAGTACTTC. Drawing the rest from reference TRBV5-1 and TRBJ2-7, the complete variable domain is KAGVTQTPRYLIKTRGQQVTLSCSPISGHRSVSWYQQTPGQGLQFLFEYFSETQRNKGNFPGRFSGRQFSNSRSEMNVSTLELGDSALYLCASSRGDEQYFGPGTRLTVT.

The chain has TRBV9 and TRBJ1-1, with a weak D call TRBD1 (5 bases). V shed 3 bases and J shed 6 bases, with 9 bases lying between them. This CDR3 region has 12 residues. Germline V gene data show CDR1 as SGDLS and CDR2 as YYNGEE. CDR3: CASSGRGAEAFF. Written as DNA, the CDR3 is TGTGCCAGCAGCGGAAGGGGCGCTGAAGCTTTCTTT. The full variable domain, its missing parts supplied by reference TRBV9 and TRBJ1-1, is DSGVTQTPKHLITATGQRVTLRCSPRSGDLSVYWYQQSLDQGLQFLIQYYNGEERAKGNILERFSAQQFPDLHSELNLSSLELGDSALYFCASSGRGAEAFFGQGTRLTVV.

The sample holds a few counts of this clone. The J gene is TRBJ1-1, the V gene TRBV5-1; 7 bases agree with TRBD1. The CDR3 is made up of 13 amino acids. The trim removed 1 base at V and 4 bases at J, leaving 1 base unmatched. Germline CDR1 SGHRS, CDR2 YFSETQ. The CDR3 sequence is CASSLSGGTEAFF. The CDR3 DNA reads as TGCGCCAGCAGCTTGTCAGGGGGCACTGAAGCTTTCTTT.

This clone was observed once. Compared with germline, one end of the junction differs, possibly owing to a read error. The V and J genes are TRBV29-1 and TRBJ1-2; 8 bases align to TRBD1. Looked up from germline, CDR1 is SQVTM and CDR2 is ANQGSEA. This CDR3 comprises 14 residues. CDR3 DNA: TGCAGCGTTAAAGACGACAGGGGCGACTATGGCTACACCTTC. Protein product: CSVKDDRGDYGYTF.

This chain links TRBV11-2 with TRBJ2-2; no clear D. V shed 1 base and J shed 0 bases, with 3 bases lying between them. Germline values: CDR1 SGHAT, CDR2 FQNNGV. The CDR3 runs 14 residues. As DNA, the CDR3 is TGTGCCAGCAGCTTAGGGGCGAACACCGGGGAGCTGTTTTTT. This encodes CASSLGANTGELFF.